This T cell receptor beta chain stems from a study of control samples from healthy donors and cancer patients. Sequenced by immunoSEQ multiplex PCR; TCRdb stores in-frame clones only, minus some. The profile shows 170,000 or so clones, roughly 92% of them singletons. The CDR3 is 14 amino acids. The germline gives CDR1 SEHNR, CDR2 FQNEAQ (reference sequence). V gave up 1 base and J gave up 1 base, with 7 bases separating them. The TCR was taken from a woman aged 18 to 35 in good health. Material: blood. The chain uses TRBV7-9 and TRBJ1-1, with a possible D match to TRBD1 (5 bases). CDR3 sequence (DNA): TGTGCCAGCAGCTTAGAAGGGACGAACACTGAAGCTTTCTTT. It encodes CASSLEGTNTEAFF.